Below are 9 T cell receptor beta chains sequenced from a single sample in a study of cytomegalovirus exposure and HLA in healthy donors. PCR primers comprised 60 Vbeta and 13 Jbeta primers. Some clones are missing from TCRdb's copy, which holds only in-frame ones; the method was immunoSEQ multiplex PCR. Here the sample spans some 270,000 clones, around 90% being singletons. The sample taken for sequencing was PBMCs. These receptors all stem from a girl aged 2-15 years in good health and CMV-seronegative.

This clone was seen only once. The chain combines TRBV6-5 with TRBJ2-7, with D possibly being TRBD2 (5 bases). CDR1 is MNHEY, CDR2 SVGAGI, per germline. The CDR3 runs to 13 residues. The V end was cut by 6 bases, the J end by 3 bases, with 12 bases between. The CDR3 nucleotides are TGTGCCAGCAGCCCCGGGATCAGCTACGAGCAGTACTTC. Translation gives CASSPGISYEQYF.

The chain carries TRBV6-1 and TRBJ1-2; no reliable D call. Germline V gives CDR1 MNHNS, CDR2 SASEGT. V lost 2 bases and J lost 5, with 18 bases in between. This CDR3 has 16 amino acids. CDR3: CASSETPGRFGYGYTF. The DNA of the CDR3 is TGTGCCAGCAGTGAAACCCCGGGGAGGTTTGGGTATGGCTACACCTTC.

The chain carries TRBV29-1 and TRBJ2-1; D is perhaps TRBD1 (6 bases). In germline, CDR1 is SQVTM, CDR2 ANQGSEA. This CDR3 has 13 residues. The ends were cut back, 4 bases at V and 1 base at J, with 8 bases in the middle. The CDR3 protein is CSVAQGSYNEQFF. The CDR3 DNA follows: TGCAGCGTTGCGCAGGGGTCCTACAATGAGCAGTTCTTC.

The chain employs TRBV15 and TRBJ2-1; 7 bases match TRBD2. This CDR3 region has 16 residues. Losses at the gene ends were 3 bases for V and 5 bases for J; bases not matched to a gene: 10. The V gene's germline CDR1 is LNHNV and CDR2 YYDKDF (reference sequence). CDR3 DNA: TGTGCCACCAGCAGGGCACTAGCGCAAGGTAACAATGAGCAGTTCTTC. It codes for CATSRALAQGNNEQFF. Full variable domain (missing parts from reference TRBV15 and TRBJ2-1): DAMVIQNPRYQVTQFGKPVTLSCSQTLNHNVMYWYQQKSSQAPKLLFHYYDKDFNNEADTPDNFQSRRPNTSFCFLDIRSPGLGDTAMYLCATSRALAQGNNEQFFGPGTRLTVL.

The rearrangement joins TRBV6-5 to TRBJ1-6; D is undetermined. The CDR3 is made up of 14 amino acids. Deletions cut 5 bases from V and 4 bases from J, with 9 bases between. The germline CDR1 and CDR2 sequences are MNHEY and SVGAGI. As DNA, the CDR3 is TGTGCCAGCAGTAGCGCCGGGTATAATTCACCCCTCCACTTT. Its protein product is CASSSAGYNSPLHF.

The V call is TRBV11-2, the J call TRBJ2-7; the match to TRBD2 covers 15 bases. The CDR3 has 15 amino acids. After removal of 5 bases from V and 7 bases from J, the junction contained 6 bases not matched to a gene. Germline V lookup: CDR1 SGHAT, CDR2 FQNNGV. The CDR3 coding sequence is TGTGCCAGCAGCCTCGGACTAGCGGGAGGGAGAGAGCAGTACTTC. Its translation: CASSLGLAGGREQYF.

The genes are TRBV11-2 and TRBJ2-7; 9 bases fit TRBD2. Unmatched junction bases numbered 9, after V lost 3 bases and J lost 3 bases. CDR3 length equals 16 residues. Germline V CDR1 and CDR2: SGHAT, FQNNGV. The CDR3 DNA is TGTGCCAGCAGCTTCATTAGCGGGGGTCATAACTACGAGCAGTACTTC. Residues: CASSFISGGHNYEQYF.

The V gene is TRBV5-6, the J gene TRBJ2-3; 8 positions match TRBD2. The CDR3 extends over 18 amino acids. V was clipped by 1 base and J by 2 bases; unmatched bases: 12. The germline gives CDR1 SGHDT, CDR2 YYEEEE. The CDR3 sequence is CASSLLGAVGGATDTQYF. The CDR3, as DNA: TGTGCCAGCAGCTTGCTGGGGGCGGTCGGGGGGGCCACAGATACGCAGTATTTT.

This clone appeared once. The chain joins TRBV6-1 to TRBJ1-5, with 9 bases matching TRBD1. This CDR3 has 14 amino acids. The J segment lost 4 bases and the V segment lost 6 bases, leaving 4 bases of the junction unmatched. Germline V gene sequence: CDR1 MNHNS, CDR2 SASEGT. CDR3 DNA sequence: TGTGCCAGCAGCCGACAGGGGGGGAATCAGCCCCAGCATTTT. Protein sequence: CASSRQGGNQPQHF.